The 8 T cell receptor beta chains reported below all come from one sample, sequenced in a study of a mutant IDH1 vaccine in newly diagnosed glioma. Their cognate antigens are unknown. Only in-frame clones appear in the TCRdb table, and some are missing; sequencing was by immunoSEQ multiplex PCR. This sample has 50,000 or so clones, with 75% to 95% found just once. The sample's time point: week 11, during vaccination. What each vaccine dose contained was 300 ug of mutant IDH1 20-mer peptide, accompanied by topical imiquimod. Source: PBMCs, taken from a glioma patient whose treatment included an IDH1 peptide vaccine. The receptors shown here come from a man aged 45-65 years with glioma.

The chain has TRBV7-8 and TRBJ1-4; D is possibly TRBD1 (6 bases). With 1 base removed from V and 6 bases from J, the gap between germline ends came to 12 bases. The CDR3 covers 15 residues. The V gene's germline CDR1 is SGHVS and CDR2 FQNEAQ. The chain's CDR3 is CASSLVWGRDEKLFF. The DNA for the CDR3 is TGTGCCAGCAGCTTAGTCTGGGGGCGGGATGAAAAACTGTTTTTT.

This rearrangement joins TRBV29-1 to TRBJ2-1; weak D call: TRBD2 (6 bases). Trimming shortened V by 4 bases and J by 2 bases, and 12 bases separated the two germline ends. CDR1 and CDR2 (germline): SQVTM, ANQGSEA. The CDR3 has 14 amino acids. The CDR3 region has the DNA TGCAGCGTTGCCGGGAGAGTCGCCTACAATGAGCAGTTCTTC. This gives the protein CSVAGRVAYNEQFF.

The chain is built from TRBV6-6 and TRBJ2-1; no definite D call. Germline V gene sequence: CDR1 MNHNY, CDR2 SVGAGI (reference sequence). There are 13 residues in the CDR3. The V end lost 0 bases, the J end lost 7 bases, and 7 bases lay between the germline ends. CDR3 sequence (DNA): TGTGCCAGCAGTTACTCCCACCGGAATGAGCAGTTCTTC. It codes for CASSYSHRNEQFF.

This sequence joins TRBV5-1 and TRBJ2-7; 9 nucleotides align to TRBD1. V was pared by 0 bases and J by 3 bases, with 7 bases of the junction left unmatched. The CDR3 has 16 amino acids. CDR1 is SGHRS, CDR2 YFSETQ, per germline. In DNA form, the CDR3 reads TGCGCCAGCAGCTTGGCGGGGACAGGGAGAGGCTACGAGCAGTACTTC. Translation gives CASSLAGTGRGYEQYF.

This chain uses TRBV2 with TRBJ2-5; 14 nucleotides line up with TRBD2. Trimming at V came to 2 bases and at J to 5 bases, leaving 7 bases not matched to a gene. This CDR3 spans 17 amino acids. The germline CDR1 and CDR2 sequences are SNHLY and FYNNEI. The CDR3 DNA follows: TGTGCCAGCAGTGAAAGGGGGACTAGCGGGAGCTGGGAGACCCAGTACTTC. It specifies CASSERGTSGSWETQYF.

This clone is a singleton in its sample. This chain joins TRBV25-1 and TRBJ1-2; no clear D. V was clipped by 3 bases and J by 8 bases, with 19 bases between them. CDR3 size: 15 residues. Germline CDR1 and CDR2: MGHDK and SYGVNS. The CDR3 region is CASSDPWRVISGYTF. The CDR3, as DNA: TGTGCCAGCAGTGATCCCTGGAGGGTCATTTCGGGCTACACCTTC.

V usage is TRBV4-1 and J usage is TRBJ2-7; D may match TRBD1 or TRBD2 (5 bases each). Looked up from germline, CDR1 is MGHRA and CDR2 is YSYEKL. The CDR3 has 13 residues. V was clipped by 8 bases and J by 7 bases, with 18 bases between them. CDR3 sequence reads: CASSVGARTEQYF. CDR3 DNA: TGCGCCAGCTCGGTCGGGGCCCGGACGGAGCAGTACTTC.

The chain combines TRBV7-6 with TRBJ2-1; unclear D gene. V gave up 2 bases and J gave up 7 bases, with 6 bases separating them. The CDR3 runs to 12 residues. Germline V gene lookup returns CDR1 SGHVS and CDR2 FNYEAQ. CDR3: CASSLSGNEQFF. DNA of the CDR3: TGTGCCAGCAGCTTAAGTGGGAATGAGCAGTTCTTC. Filled out from reference TRBV7-6 and TRBJ2-1, the complete variable domain reads GAGVSQSPRYKVTKRGQDVALRCDPISGHVSLYWYRQALGQGPEFLTYFNYEAQQDKSGLPNDRFSAERPEGSISTLTIQRTEQRDSAMYRCASSLSGNEQFFGPGTRLTVL.